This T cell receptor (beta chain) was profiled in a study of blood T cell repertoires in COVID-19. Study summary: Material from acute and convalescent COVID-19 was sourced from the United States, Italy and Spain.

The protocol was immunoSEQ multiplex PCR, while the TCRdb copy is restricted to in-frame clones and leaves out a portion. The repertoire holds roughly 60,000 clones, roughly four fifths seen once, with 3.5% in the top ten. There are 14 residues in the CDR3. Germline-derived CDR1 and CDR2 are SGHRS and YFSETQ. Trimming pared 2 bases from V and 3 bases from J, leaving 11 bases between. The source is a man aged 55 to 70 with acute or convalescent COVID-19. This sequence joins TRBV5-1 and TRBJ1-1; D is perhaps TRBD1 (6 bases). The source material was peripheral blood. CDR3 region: CASSFRGTHTEAFF. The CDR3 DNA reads TGCGCCAGCAGCTTTCGAGGGACACACACTGAAGCTTTCTTT.